A single sample is the source of the 22 T cell receptor beta chains below, sequenced in a study of shared clonotypes between healthy human individuals. Only in-frame clones appear in the TCRdb table, and some are missing; sequencing was by immunoSEQ multiplex PCR. The table has hundreds of thousands of clones, under 80% seen once. Input material: memory CD4+ T cells sorted from blood. Indicated subset: CD45RA-negative fraction. The receptors originated from a woman aged 25 to 39 in good health.

This rearrangement joins TRBV6-5 to TRBJ2-1; 7 bases line up with TRBD1. This CDR3 spans 11 amino acids. Germline V CDR1 and CDR2: MNHEY, SVGAGI. V was clipped by 2 bases and J by 11 bases; unmatched bases: 0. CDR3 sequence reads: CASSYRGQQFF. The DNA for the CDR3 is TGTGCCAGCAGTTACAGGGGGCAGCAGTTCTTC.

About this clone: Other nucleotide sequences from this sample produce the same CDR3. The chain joins TRBV29-1 to TRBJ2-1, with a weak D call TRBD2 (7 bases). Germline CDR1 is SQVTM and CDR2 is ANQGSEA. With 7 bases removed from V and 10 bases from J, the gap between germline ends came to 11 bases. CDR3 size: 10 residues. The CDR3 nucleotides are TGCAGCGGGGGGGGGCACGAGCAGTTCTTC. Amino acid sequence: CSGGGHEQFF.

The chain is built from TRBV6-6 and TRBJ1-5; perhaps TRBD1 as D (5 bases). Trimming cost V 3 bases and J 5 bases, with 14 bases left between them. This CDR3 is built from 15 residues. The germline gives CDR1 MNHNY, CDR2 SVGAGI (reference sequence). The CDR3 here is CASSYGTASYQPQHF. The CDR3 DNA follows: TGTGCCAGCAGTTATGGGACTGCTTCCTATCAGCCCCAGCATTTT.

The V gene is TRBV30, the J gene TRBJ1-2; no clear D gene. Germline V lookup: CDR1 GTSNPN, CDR2 SVGIG (reference sequence). V lost 2 bases and J 2 bases, leaving 6 bases between the germline ends. This CDR3 has 12 residues. DNA of the CDR3: TGTGCCTGGAGTTCCGCGAACTATGGCTACACCTTC. It codes for CAWSSANYGYTF.

The sample holds one count of this clone. V and J are TRBV4-1 and TRBJ1-1, with a weak D call TRBD1 (5 bases). The germline CDR1 and CDR2 sequences are MGHRA and YSYEKL. The CDR3 runs to 15 residues. Trimming removed 7 bases at V and 6 bases at J, with 21 bases between. CDR3 residues: CASTAIQVAGAEAFF. The CDR3 DNA is TGCGCCAGCACCGCCATTCAGGTCGCGGGGGCTGAAGCTTTCTTT.

The CDR3 nucleotides are TGTGCCAGCAGCCAAACGCCGAGACTAGCAGATCGCACCGGGGAGCTGTTTTTT. Its protein is CASSQTPRLADRTGELFF. The chain couples TRBV4-2 to TRBJ2-2, with 7 bases fitting TRBD2. The CDR3 is 18 amino acids. V shed 2 bases and J 4 bases; nucleotides not matched to a gene: 13. Germline V gene sequence: CDR1 LGHNA, CDR2 YNFKEQ.

This chain connects TRBV7-2 to TRBJ2-1; 8 bases line up with TRBD2. CDR1 SGHTA and CDR2 FQGNSA come from the germline V gene. The CDR3 spans 15 residues. The V and J ends lost 5 bases and 6 bases, in that order; junction bases with no gene match: 9. Here the CDR3 reads CASSPYSGISNEQFF. The CDR3 nucleotides are TGTGCCAGCAGCCCTTATAGCGGGATAAGCAATGAGCAGTTCTTC.

The CDR3: CASSLLASDEQYF. CDR3 bases: TGTGCCAGCAGTTTACTGGCCAGCGACGAGCAGTACTTC. The chain recombines TRBV28 with TRBJ2-7; D gene ambiguous. The CDR3 sequence is 13 residues long. V gave up 2 bases and J gave up 5 bases, with 10 bases separating them. Germline V lookup: CDR1 MDHEN, CDR2 SYDVKM.

The CDR3 spells CASGRQGDTEAFF. CDR3 nucleotide sequence: TGTGCCAGCGGACGACAGGGGGACACTGAAGCTTTCTTT. The rearrangement links TRBV7-8 to TRBJ1-1; 9 positions agree with TRBD1. This CDR3 spans 13 amino acids. The V gene end was trimmed by 8 bases and the J gene end by 3 bases; junction bases not matched to a gene: 4. Germline V CDR1 and CDR2: SGHVS, FQNEAQ. Combining the CDR3 with reference TRBV7-8 and TRBJ1-1 gives the whole variable domain GAGVSQSPRYKVAKRGQDVALRCDPISGHVSLFWYQQALGQGPEFLTYFQNEAQLDKSGLPSDRFFAERPEGSVSTLKIQRTQQEDSAVYLCASGRQGDTEAFFGQGTRLTVV.

As to this clone: The same CDR3 is also encoded by other DNA sequences in this sample. This rearrangement joins TRBV5-1 to TRBJ1-4; D is perhaps TRBD1 (5 bases). Trimming stripped 5 bases from V and 0 bases from J, with 11 bases between. The CDR3 totals 15 residues. CDR1 SGHRS and CDR2 YFSETQ come from the germline V gene. CDR3 loop: CASSLVGATNEKLFF. For the CDR3, the DNA is TGCGCCAGCAGTCTTGTAGGGGCAACTAATGAAAAACTGTTTTTT.

This clone was observed at least ten times. The rearrangement links TRBV2 to TRBJ2-4, with TRBD1 as a possible D gene (7 bases). Germline V lookup: CDR1 SNHLY, CDR2 FYNNEI. V was clipped by 4 bases and J by 8 bases, with 12 bases between them. This CDR3 spans 13 amino acids. As DNA, the CDR3 is TGTGCCAGCAGTGGCGGGACAGTCCACATTCAGTACTTC. Translated: CASSGGTVHIQYF.

The rearrangement uses TRBV7-8 and TRBJ2-1; 13 bases fit TRBD2. V dropped 4 bases and J dropped 12; count of bases not matched to a gene: 12. The CDR3 consists of 16 residues. The germline V gene encodes CDR1 SGHVS and CDR2 FQNEAQ. This CDR3 reads CASSSGTSGTPMRQFF. The CDR3 DNA follows: TGTGCCAGCAGCTCGGGGACTAGCGGGACCCCAATGAGGCAGTTCTTC. Variable domain in full (rest from reference TRBV7-8 and TRBJ2-1): GAGVSQSPRYKVAKRGQDVALRCDPISGHVSLFWYQQALGQGPEFLTYFQNEAQLDKSGLPSDRFFAERPEGSVSTLKIQRTQQEDSAVYLCASSSGTSGTPMRQFFGPGTRLTVL.

This clone was counted a single time. The gene calls are TRBV28 and TRBJ1-1; tentative D call: TRBD1 (5 bases). Trimming stripped 6 bases from V and 7 bases from J, with 15 bases between. The CDR3 extends over 13 amino acids. Germline CDR1 reads MDHEN; CDR2 reads SYDVKM. The CDR3 here is CASRGPLGVEAFF. For the CDR3, the DNA is TGTGCCAGCAGGGGACCATTGGGGGTTGAAGCTTTCTTT.

The chain uses TRBV28 and TRBJ1-2, with 8 bases matching TRBD1. V gave up 8 bases and J gave up 8 bases; unmatched junction bases: 22. CDR1 and CDR2 from the germline V gene are MDHEN and SYDVKM. CDR3 size: 17 residues. CDR3 loop: CASSLTTGVADNNGYTF. The CDR3 DNA is TGTGCCAGCTCATTGACGACAGGGGTCGCGGACAACAACGGCTACACCTTC.

This chain joins TRBV6-1 and TRBJ1-2; possible D gene TRBD1, 5 bases. In germline, CDR1 is MNHNS, CDR2 SASEGT. This CDR3 is built from 15 residues. Trimming cost V 5 bases and J 2 bases, with 15 bases left between them. The CDR3 spells CASSKPLDSNYGYTF. The CDR3 nucleotides are TGTGCCAGCAGTAAGCCTCTAGACAGCAACTATGGCTACACCTTC.

This clone turned up a few times. The rearrangement joins TRBV18 to TRBJ1-1, with a tentative D call TRBD1 (6 bases). The CDR3 totals 14 residues. The ends were cut back, 5 bases at V and 3 bases at J, with 13 bases in the middle. CDR1 is KGHSH, CDR2 LQKENI, per germline. CDR3 in DNA: TGTGCCAGCTCAGAGGGGGTTGGACACACTGAAGCTTTCTTT. Amino acid sequence: CASSEGVGHTEAFF.

The chain carries TRBV5-6 and TRBJ2-3; 8 nucleotides match TRBD2. CDR1 and CDR2 from the germline V gene are SGHDT and YYEEEE. J gave up 2 bases and V 4 bases, and 6 bases lay outside the gene matches. The CDR3 runs 15 residues. CDR3 region: CASSPGLVITDTQYF. For the CDR3, the DNA is TGTGCCAGCAGCCCGGGACTAGTGATCACAGATACGCAGTATTTT.

The V gene is TRBV27, the J gene TRBJ2-1; possible D gene TRBD2, 6 bases. The CDR3 is 16 amino acids. V lost 8 bases and J lost 0, with 17 bases in between. The germline V gene encodes CDR1 MNHEY and CDR2 SMNVEV (reference sequence). CDR3 nucleotides: TGTGCCAGCGGACGTAAGGCGGGGTCCTCCTACAATGAGCAGTTCTTC. Its protein product is CASGRKAGSSYNEQFF.

The rearrangement uses TRBV5-1 and TRBJ1-4; D is undetermined. CDR3 length: 13 residues. Per the germline V gene, CDR1 is SGHRS and CDR2 is YFSETQ. The germline V and J ends were trimmed by 3 bases and 0 bases, with 3 bases remaining between them. CDR3 sequence (DNA): TGCGCCAGCAGCTACACAACTAATGAAAAACTGTTTTTT. Its translation is CASSYTTNEKLFF.

Of note for this clone: This may be a read error, as it is one base from a much larger clone. The V gene is TRBV7-3, the J gene TRBJ1-1, with D unresolved. Deletions cut 0 bases from V and 1 base from J, with 3 bases between. The CDR3 extends over 13 amino acids. CDR1 is SGHTA and CDR2 is FQGTGA in the germline V gene. This chain's CDR3 is CASSLTRNTEAFF. CDR3 nucleotide sequence: TGTGCCAGCAGCTTAACTCGGAACACTGAAGCTTTCTTT.

The chain uses TRBV6-5 and TRBJ2-1; possible D gene TRBD2, 5 bases. Trimming took off 5 bases at V and 9 bases at J, with 14 bases between the two ends. The germline V gene encodes CDR1 MNHEY and CDR2 SVGAGI. The CDR3 is 13 amino acids. CDR3 protein: CASSPGIQGEQFF. The CDR3 bases are TGTGCCAGCAGTCCGGGAATTCAAGGTGAGCAGTTCTTC.

The chain uses TRBV19 and TRBJ1-1; D perhaps matches TRBD1 (5 bases). The CDR3 consists of 17 residues. Trimming shortened V by 1 base and J by 4 bases, and 19 bases separated the two germline ends. CDR1 LNHDA and CDR2 SQIVND come from the germline V gene (reference sequence). The CDR3 DNA is TGTGCCAGTAGTATAGCTGGGGACCTTGGGGGGTTCACTGAAGCTTTCTTT. It translates to CASSIAGDLGGFTEAFF.